The clone carrying this T cell receptor beta chain came up many times. This CDR3 comprises 16 residues. Germline CDR1 reads SGHTA; CDR2 reads FQGNSA. Trimming stripped 7 bases from V and 0 bases from J, with 13 bases between. A J-beta primer mix and a sample-barcoded 5' primer were used in a second PCR of roughly 6 to 11 cycles. TCRdb reanalysed the 5' RACE reads using MiXCR and keeps one entry per CDR3 protein. The sample lists 700,000 to 1,000,000 distinct CDR3 sequences, 40% to 50% occurring once. This sample stems from a study of blood T cells in healthy people across ages. Specimen: blood. The chain employs TRBV7-2 and TRBJ2-6; D is uncertain. The sequence was obtained from a man in his 60s in good health. CDR3 loop: CASTPGPSSGANVLTF. The CDR3 region has the DNA TGTGCCAGCACCCCCGGACCGTCCTCTGGGGCCAACGTCCTGACTTTC.